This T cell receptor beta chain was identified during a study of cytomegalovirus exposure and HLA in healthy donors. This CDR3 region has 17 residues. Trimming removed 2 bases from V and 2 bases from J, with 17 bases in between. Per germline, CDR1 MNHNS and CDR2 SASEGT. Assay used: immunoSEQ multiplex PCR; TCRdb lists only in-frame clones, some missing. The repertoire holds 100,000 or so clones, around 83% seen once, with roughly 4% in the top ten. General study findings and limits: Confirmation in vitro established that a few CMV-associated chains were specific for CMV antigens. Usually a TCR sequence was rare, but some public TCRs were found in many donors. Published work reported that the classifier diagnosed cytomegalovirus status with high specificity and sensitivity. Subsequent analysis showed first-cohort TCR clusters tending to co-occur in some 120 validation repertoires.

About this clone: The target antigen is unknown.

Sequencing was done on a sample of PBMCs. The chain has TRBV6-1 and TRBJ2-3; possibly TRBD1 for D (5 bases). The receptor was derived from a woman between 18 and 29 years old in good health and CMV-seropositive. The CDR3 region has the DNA TGTGCCAGCAGTGAACTCGGTAGGGGATGGCCCACAGATACGCAGTATTTT. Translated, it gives CASSELGRGWPTDTQYF.